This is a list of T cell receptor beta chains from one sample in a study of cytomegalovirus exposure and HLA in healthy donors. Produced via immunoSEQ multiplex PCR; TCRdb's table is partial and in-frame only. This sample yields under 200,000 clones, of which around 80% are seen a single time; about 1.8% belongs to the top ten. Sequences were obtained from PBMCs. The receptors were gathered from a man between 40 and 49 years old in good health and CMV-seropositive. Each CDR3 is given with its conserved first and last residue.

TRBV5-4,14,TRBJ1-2,CASSPGTANYGYTF
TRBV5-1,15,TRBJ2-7,CASSIYGTGGSEQYF
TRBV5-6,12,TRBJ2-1,CASSLVDNEQFF
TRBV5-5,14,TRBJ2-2,CASSLGRNTGELFF
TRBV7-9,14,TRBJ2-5,CASSVGGGQETQYF
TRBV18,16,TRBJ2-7,CASSPLGPGGGHEQYF
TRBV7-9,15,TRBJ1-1,CASRGPGGTDTEAFF
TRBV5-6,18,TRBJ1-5,CASSLGSTPEGRDQPQHF
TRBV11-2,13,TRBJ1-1,CASSPGGGRVAFF
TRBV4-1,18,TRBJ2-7,CASSLLAGGGSHGYEQYF
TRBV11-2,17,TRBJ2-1,CASSLFFAGGPYNEQFF
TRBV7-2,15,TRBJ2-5,CASSARLAGSKTQYF
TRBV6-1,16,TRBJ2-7,CASSDQRTGVTYEQYF
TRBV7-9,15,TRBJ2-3,CASSLASGSTDTQYF
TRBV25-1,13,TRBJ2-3,CASSEGGTDTQYF
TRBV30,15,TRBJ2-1,CAWSVLLAGVNEQFF
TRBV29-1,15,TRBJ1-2,CSVESRIDTNYGYTF
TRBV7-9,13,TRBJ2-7,CASSEGSVYEQYF
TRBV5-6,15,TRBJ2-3,CASSFGTFITDTQYF
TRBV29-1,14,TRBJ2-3,CSVLAGVSTDTQYF
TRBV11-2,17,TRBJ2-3,CASSLAAAGGPLDTQYF
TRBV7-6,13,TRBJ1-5,CASSLEADQPQHF
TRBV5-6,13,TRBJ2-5,CASSPGQLETQYF